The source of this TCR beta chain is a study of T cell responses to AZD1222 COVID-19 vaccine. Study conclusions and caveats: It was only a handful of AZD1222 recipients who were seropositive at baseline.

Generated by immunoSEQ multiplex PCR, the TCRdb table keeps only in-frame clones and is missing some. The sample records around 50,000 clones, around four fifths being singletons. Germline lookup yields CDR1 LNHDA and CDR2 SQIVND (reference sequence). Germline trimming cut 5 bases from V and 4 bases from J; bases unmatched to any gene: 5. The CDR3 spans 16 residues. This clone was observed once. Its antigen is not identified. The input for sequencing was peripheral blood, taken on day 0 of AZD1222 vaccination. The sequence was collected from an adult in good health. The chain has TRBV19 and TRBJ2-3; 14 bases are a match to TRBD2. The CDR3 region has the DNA TGTGCCAGTAGTGCGGGACTAGCGGGAGTTTCAGATACGCAGTATTTT. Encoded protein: CASSAGLAGVSDTQYF.